The next 19 T cell receptor beta chains were all read from a single sample in a study of T-cell reconstitution after alpha-beta-depleted transplantation in children. Preparation of the TCRbeta library used unique molecular identifiers. TCRdb redid the calling of the PCR reads with MiXCR, one entry per CDR3 protein. The sample holds 200,000 or so distinct CDR3 sequences, about 6% seen once. The sample here was PBMCs, taken before TCRalphabeta/CD19-depleted stem cell transplant. The source of these receptors is a girl under three years old with combined immunodeficiency, due to receive a stem cell transplant.

This clonotype was picked up many times. The J gene is TRBJ2-5, the V gene TRBV13, with TRBD1 identical over 7 bases. V trimming: 2 bases; J trimming: 1 base; junction bases outside the gene matches: 1. This CDR3 region has 14 residues. CDR1 and CDR2 from the germline V gene are PRHDT and FYEKMQ (reference sequence). The CDR3 spells CASSLTGAQETQYF. The CDR3 DNA reads TGTGCCAGCAGCTTAACAGGGGCCCAAGAGACCCAGTACTTC.

The chain recombines TRBV4-3 with TRBJ2-1, with D uncertain. CDR3 size: 13 residues. Germline assignment: CDR1 LGHNA and CDR2 YSLEER. V was trimmed by 0 bases and J by 2 bases, leaving 2 bases between them. CDR3 in amino acids: CASSQDPYNEQFF. Written as DNA, the CDR3 is TGCGCCAGCAGCCAAGATCCCTACAATGAGCAGTTCTTC.

This clonotype has ten or more counts. The V gene is TRBV20-1, the J gene TRBJ2-1, with 9 positions matching TRBD2. V shed 6 bases and J 4 bases; nucleotides not matched to a gene: 7. From germline, CDR1 is DFQATT and CDR2 SNEGSKA (reference sequence). This CDR3 contains 14 residues. This chain's CDR3 is CSASALAGYNEQFF. CDR3 sequence (DNA): TGCAGTGCCAGCGCTCTAGCGGGGTACAATGAGCAGTTCTTC.

This clonotype occurred many times. This chain connects TRBV7-8 to TRBJ2-3, with 7 nucleotides matching TRBD2. The CDR3 consists of 17 residues. Trimming cost V 6 bases and J 0 bases; bases outside gene matches: 12. Germline V gives CDR1 SGHVS, CDR2 FQNEAQ. In DNA form, the CDR3 reads TGTGCCAGCAGACGTGGGGTATTAGCGGGTAGCACAGATACGCAGTATTTT. Its translation is CASRRGVLAGSTDTQYF.

This clonotype showed up just once. A much bigger clone sits one base away, suggesting this may be a read error. The V and J genes are TRBV11-2 and TRBJ2-1; D ambiguous. Looked up from germline, CDR1 is SGHAT and CDR2 is FQNNGV. The CDR3 length is 13 residues. CDR3 amino acids: CSSSLGQVDEQFF. The DNA for the CDR3 is TGTTCCAGCAGCTTAGGCCAAGTCGATGAGCAGTTCTTC.

This clonotype was seen ten or more times. CDR3 DNA: TGCAGCGTTGTTGGGGGCGGTGGCTACACCTTC. Amino acid sequence: CSVVGGGGYTF. The chain recombines TRBV29-1 with TRBJ1-2; TRBD1 is a possible D gene (6 bases). The CDR3 is 11 residues long. V lost 4 bases, J lost 7 bases, and 10 bases lay in between. In germline, CDR1 is SQVTM, CDR2 ANQGSEA.

This clonotype was found many times. The rearrangement joins TRBV29-1 to TRBJ2-3, with 14 bases lining up with TRBD2. V shed 6 bases and J 6 bases; nucleotides not matched to a gene: 8. Germline-derived CDR1 and CDR2 are SQVTM and ANQGSEA. The CDR3 has 15 residues. The CDR3 bases are TGCAGCGTCGCTCGGACTAGCGGGGGGCCGGATACGCAGTATTTT. This translates into CSVARTSGGPDTQYF.

V is TRBV7-8 and J is TRBJ2-1, with TRBD2 matching over 9 bases. The CDR3 runs 18 residues. V was pared by 2 bases and J by 2 bases, with 10 bases of the junction left unmatched. The germline gives CDR1 SGHVS, CDR2 FQNEAQ. Here the CDR3 DNA reads TGTGCCAGCAGCTTAAGGGCGGGAGGGCCGAATCCCTACAATGAGCAGTTCTTC. This encodes CASSLRAGGPNPYNEQFF.

In this sample, this clonotype turned up many times. The chain combines TRBV3-1 with TRBJ2-1, with 7 positions matching TRBD1. V was clipped by 3 bases and J by 1 base; unmatched bases: 12. The CDR3 has 18 residues. From germline, CDR1 is LGHDT and CDR2 YNNKEL (reference sequence). DNA for the CDR3: TGTGCCAGCAGCCACCATGGCGGACAGGAATGGTCCTACAATGAGCAGTTCTTC. Translated: CASSHHGGQEWSYNEQFF.

The sample holds many counts of this clonotype. The chain is built from TRBV20-1 and TRBJ2-1; perhaps D is TRBD1 or TRBD2 (5 bases each). V dropped 8 bases and J dropped 9 bases, with 23 bases sitting between them. The germline V gene encodes CDR1 DFQATT and CDR2 SNEGSKA (reference sequence). CDR3 length: 14 amino acids. The CDR3 DNA follows: TGCAGTATTCAGAGCGGACTCGGGGCTGTTGAGCAGTTCTTC. Encoded protein: CSIQSGLGAVEQFF.

This clonotype appeared many times. The chain combines TRBV12-3 or TRBV12-4 with TRBJ1-4; D might be TRBD1 (5 bases). The CDR3 contains 14 residues. Trimming shortened V by 8 bases and J by 5 bases, and 15 bases separated the two germline ends. The CDR3 reads CASAGRAYNEKLFF. CDR3 DNA: TGTGCCAGCGCTGGCAGGGCCTACAATGAAAAACTGTTTTTT.

Ten or more counts support this clonotype. This chain links TRBV20-1 with TRBJ2-7; 14 bases align to TRBD2. The germline CDR1 and CDR2 sequences are DFQATT and SNEGSKA (reference sequence). The CDR3 spans 15 residues. V trimming: 5 bases; J trimming: 7 bases; junction bases outside the gene matches: 10. In nucleotides, the CDR3 is TGCAGTGCTCGACCCGGACTAGCGGGAGGTGGTGAGCAGTACTTC. It yields the protein CSARPGLAGGGEQYF.

This clonotype was counted many times. The chain couples TRBV7-8 to TRBJ1-1; D unresolved. The CDR3 spans 14 residues. The V end was cut by 3 bases, the J end by 2 bases, with 10 bases between. The germline V gene has CDR1 SGHVS and CDR2 FQNEAQ. CDR3 coding DNA: TGTGCCAGCAGCTTTCGAACCCCCAACACTGAAGCTTTCTTT. Its protein is CASSFRTPNTEAFF.

The chain uses TRBV29-1 and TRBJ2-5, with 9 bases that match TRBD1. There are 14 residues in the CDR3. Trimming removed 8 bases from V and 6 bases from J; junction bases left unmatched: 13. Germline V CDR1 and CDR2: SQVTM, ANQGSEA. As DNA, the CDR3 is TGCAGCACTACGCCCACAGGGGGCGGCCAGACCCAGTACTTC. Amino acids: CSTTPTGGGQTQYF.

This clonotype was picked up a small number of times. The chain couples TRBV4-3 to TRBJ2-2; D remains ambiguous. The germline CDR1 and CDR2 sequences are LGHNA and YSLEER. This CDR3 has 19 residues. V lost 0 bases, J lost 0 bases, and 17 bases lay in between. The CDR3 spells CASSQDWVEIYANTGELFF. The CDR3 DNA reads TGCGCCAGCAGCCAAGACTGGGTTGAGATATACGCGAACACCGGGGAGCTGTTTTTT.

Notes on this clonotype: This could be a read error, since a much larger clone is one nucleotide away. J is TRBJ2-3 and V is TRBV7-8, with D perhaps TRBD2 (6 bases). Germline values: CDR1 SGHVS, CDR2 FQNEAQ. Between the trimmed V and J ends, which lost 2 bases and 2 bases, there was a span of 14 bases. This CDR3 comprises 16 residues. CDR3: CASSLPQWRDTDTQYF. The CDR3 DNA sequence: TGTGCCAGCAGCTTACCGCAGTGGCGGGACACAGATACGCAGTATTTT.

This clonotype was counted many times. CDR3 in DNA: TGTGCCAGCATACTCGTCTGCACCGGGGAGCTGTTTTTT. This translates into CASILVCTGELFF. V is TRBV2 and J is TRBJ2-2; D call uncertain. Germline CDR1 SNHLY, CDR2 FYNNEI. With 7 bases removed from V and 4 bases from J, the gap between germline ends came to 10 bases. The CDR3 has 13 amino acids. Full variable domain (outside the CDR3, taken from reference TRBV2 and TRBJ2-2): EPEVTQTPSHQVTQMGQEVILRCVPISNHLYFYWYRQILGQKVEFLVSFYNNEISEKSEIFDDQFSVERPDGSNFTLKIRSTKLEDSAMYFCASILVCTGELFFGEGSRLTVL.

This clonotype was observed at least ten times. The chain links TRBV4-3 to TRBJ2-2; tentatively, D is TRBD1 or TRBD2 (5 bases each). Germline V gene lookup returns CDR1 LGHNA and CDR2 YSLEER. This CDR3 comprises 16 residues. V lost 0 bases and J 4 bases, leaving 12 bases between the germline ends. CDR3 in amino acids: CASSQDPGTLTGELFF. The CDR3 DNA sequence: TGCGCCAGCAGCCAAGACCCAGGGACCCTCACCGGGGAGCTGTTTTTT.

This clonotype was seen repeatedly, ten times or more. The rearrangement links TRBV20-1 to TRBJ2-1; no reliable D call. This CDR3 comprises 15 residues. The germline gives CDR1 DFQATT, CDR2 SNEGSKA (reference sequence). Trimming pared 0 bases from V and 0 bases from J, leaving 9 bases between. The CDR3 here is CSARDARSSYNEQFF. As DNA, the CDR3 is TGCAGTGCTAGAGATGCCCGGAGCTCCTACAATGAGCAGTTCTTC.